Below are 20 T cell receptor beta chains sequenced from a single sample in a study of metastatic and nonmetastatic thyroid tumors. All patients were treatment-naive before thyroid surgery. Using MiXCR, TCRdb reanalyzed the PCR reads. The sample shows roughly 71,000 clones, roughly 18% of them seen only once. Input material: blood. The receptors stem from a female donor with papillary thyroid cancer or a benign thyroid nodule (not recorded which). Some clones in this sample may be carry-over from other donors' samples.

This clone was counted many times. The chain is built from TRBV24-1 and TRBJ2-3; 7 bases map to TRBD1. Germline V CDR1 and CDR2: KGHDR, SFDVKD. CDR3 length: 19 amino acids. The J segment lost 1 base and the V segment lost 0 bases, leaving 12 bases of the junction unmatched. This chain's CDR3 is CATSDLPSSRDSGTDTQYF. DNA of the CDR3: TGTGCCACCAGTGATTTGCCCTCTTCCCGGGACAGCGGCACAGATACGCAGTATTTT.

Ten or more counts support this clone. This rearrangement joins TRBV4-1 to TRBJ2-7, with TRBD1 as a possible D gene (5 bases). V lost 5 bases and J lost 0, with 14 bases in between. The CDR3 spans 15 residues. The germline gives CDR1 MGHRA, CDR2 YSYEKL. The CDR3 region has the DNA TGCGCCAGCAGCTCCACGTCAGACAGCTCCTACGAGCAGTACTTC. Translated: CASSSTSDSSYEQYF.

This clone was observed many times. The chain is built from TRBV27 and TRBJ1-1; the match to TRBD1 covers 8 bases. In germline, CDR1 is MNHEY, CDR2 SMNVEV (reference sequence). The CDR3 runs to 15 residues. The V and J ends lost 5 bases and 5 bases, in that order; junction bases with no gene match: 10. DNA for the CDR3: TGTGCCAGCAGTCTTGGACAGAACAGGGGGACTGAAGCTTTCTTT. Residues: CASSLGQNRGTEAFF.

This clone was picked up many times. The chain combines TRBV9 with TRBJ2-7; a possible D gene is TRBD2 (6 bases). Germline CDR1 reads SGDLS; CDR2 reads YYNGEE. Deletions cut 7 bases from V and 6 bases from J, with 14 bases between. The length of the CDR3 is 12 residues. The CDR3 nucleotides read TGTGCCAGCGAGACCTCCGGGGGCGAGCAGTACTTC. Amino acids: CASETSGGEQYF.

The sample holds one count of this clone. A much bigger clone sits one base away, suggesting this may be a read error. The identical CDR3 is also encoded by other nucleotide sequences in the sample. The chain uses TRBV20-1 and TRBJ1-6, with D unresolved. The germline CDR1 and CDR2 sequences are DFQATT and SNEGSKA (reference sequence). V dropped 3 bases and J dropped 1 base, with 10 bases sitting between them. CDR3 size: 15 residues. CDR3 DNA: TGCAGTGCTAGTGAAGGTATTTCCTATAATTCACCCCTCCACTTT. Protein product: CSASEGISYNSPLHF.

This clone was recorded at least ten times. V and J are TRBV6-2 or TRBV6-3 and TRBJ2-4; 8 bases map to TRBD1. J lost 0 bases, V lost 0 bases, and 19 bases had no gene match. CDR3 length: 22 residues. In germline, CDR1 is MNHEY, CDR2 SVGEGT. The CDR3 spells CASSYSAGRTGFPSPAKNIQYF. The CDR3 DNA is TGTGCCAGCAGTTACTCCGCGGGTCGGACAGGGTTCCCCTCTCCAGCCAAAAACATTCAGTACTTC.

The CDR3 reads CSASRTGDSYEQYF. The DNA of the CDR3 is TGCAGTGCTAGTCGGACAGGGGACTCCTACGAGCAGTACTTC. V usage is TRBV20-1 and J usage is TRBJ2-7; 9 bases line up with TRBD1. Germline CDR1 and CDR2: DFQATT and SNEGSKA (reference sequence). J gave up 0 bases and V 3 bases, and 3 bases lay outside the gene matches. This CDR3 spans 14 amino acids.

Details on this clone: No conserved phenylalanine or tryptophan ends this CDR3, so it is likely a read error. The V and J genes are TRBV12-3 or TRBV12-4 and TRBJ2-1, with no clear D. CDR3 length: 14 residues. Trimming left V 5 bases short and J 7 bases short, with 15 bases between. The CDR3 DNA reads TGTGCCAGCAGTCCACTCTCGGTCCTAAATGAGCAGTTCTTA. Translation gives CASSPLSVLNEQFL.

This clone has a count of ten or more. Possible read error: a much larger clone is one base away. V usage is TRBV6-1 and J usage is TRBJ1-1, with D possibly TRBD1 on 6 matching bases. The CDR3 runs 14 residues. Germline V gene lookup returns CDR1 MNHNS and CDR2 SASEGT. CDR3 region: CASSDGRGITGAFF. The CDR3 DNA sequence: TGTGCCAGCAGTGATGGCAGGGGAATCACTGGAGCTTTCTTT.

There are a few counts of this clone. This sequence joins TRBV6-1 and TRBJ2-7; weak D call: TRBD1 (5 bases). The CDR3 loop spans 14 amino acids. Between the trimmed V and J ends, which lost 2 bases and 3 bases, there was a span of 11 bases. The V gene's germline CDR1 is MNHNS and CDR2 SASEGT. In DNA, the CDR3 is TGTGCCAGCAGTGAATTGCAGGGTAGCTACGAGCAGTACTTC. Translated, it gives CASSELQGSYEQYF.

This clone came up many times. The rearrangement joins TRBV15 to TRBJ2-3, with 9 bases matching TRBD2. In germline, CDR1 is LNHNV, CDR2 YYDKDF (reference sequence). V was clipped by 5 bases and J by 3 bases; unmatched bases: 15. This CDR3 has 18 residues. The CDR3 loop is CATSPEFAAGGGTDTQYF. The CDR3 DNA sequence: TGTGCCACCAGCCCGGAGTTTGCGGCGGGGGGGGGTACAGATACGCAGTATTTT.

A few counts support this clone. It may be a read error: a sequence one base away is much more abundant. The sample holds other DNA sequences that translate to the same CDR3. The genes are TRBV27 and TRBJ2-1; D is ambiguous. The CDR3 spans 11 residues. Germline CDR1 MNHEY, CDR2 SMNVEV (reference sequence). Trimming removed 5 bases from V and 10 bases from J, with 9 bases in between. The CDR3 sequence is CASSAGEEQFF. CDR3 coding DNA: TGTGCCAGCAGTGCAGGTGAGGAGCAGTTCTTC.

The rearrangement links TRBV18 to TRBJ2-3; D uncertain. This CDR3 contains 13 residues. The germline V gene encodes CDR1 KGHSH and CDR2 LQKENI. Trimming stripped 2 bases from V and 3 bases from J, with 6 bases between. For the CDR3, the DNA is TGTGCCAGCTCACCAGGGCAGACAGATACGCAGTATTTT. This sequence encodes CASSPGQTDTQYF.

The table lists this clone with many counts. The chain combines TRBV7-9 with TRBJ2-2; TRBD2 agrees at 7 bases. After removal of 5 bases from V and 4 bases from J, the junction contained 7 bases not matched to a gene. CDR1 and CDR2 from the germline V gene are SEHNR and FQNEAQ (reference sequence). The CDR3 consists of 15 residues. The CDR3 loop reads CASSPPPGGTGELFF. The DNA of the CDR3 is TGTGCCAGCAGCCCCCCGCCGGGGGGCACCGGGGAGCTGTTTTTT.

This clone has just a few counts. J is TRBJ1-3 and V is TRBV7-9, with D unresolved. Germline-derived CDR1 and CDR2 are SEHNR and FQNEAQ (reference sequence). V was cut by 2 bases and J by 8 bases, with 7 bases left in between. CDR3 length: 12 residues. In DNA, the CDR3 is TGTGCCAGCAGCTTAACGGAGGACACCATATATTTT. This codes for CASSLTEDTIYF.

Many counts were recorded for this clone. V usage is TRBV24-1 and J usage is TRBJ2-7; D gene ambiguous. This CDR3 is built from 12 residues. Germline V CDR1 and CDR2: KGHDR, SFDVKD. The V gene lost 10 bases and the J gene lost 0 bases, with 9 bases spanning the gap. CDR3 loop: CATPKLSYEQYF. In nucleotides, the CDR3 is TGTGCCACTCCGAAGCTCTCCTACGAGCAGTACTTC.

This clone has just a few counts. The genes are TRBV6-2 or TRBV6-3 and TRBJ2-1, with a weak D call TRBD2 (6 bases). This CDR3 spans 16 amino acids. V was cut by 7 bases and J by 6 bases, with 22 bases left in between. Germline V gene lookup returns CDR1 MNHEY and CDR2 SVGEGT. CDR3 coding DNA: TGTGCCAGCACCCCACGAGGGGTCGGGAGCCGCAATGAGCAGTTCTTC. Translation: CASTPRGVGSRNEQFF.

This clone was picked up many times. For the CDR3, the DNA is TGCAGTGCTAGTAGTAGGTATGGCTACACCTTC. It translates to CSASSRYGYTF. The chain uses TRBV20-1 and TRBJ1-2, with unresolved D. V lost 3 bases and J 5 bases, leaving 7 bases between the germline ends. This CDR3 is 11 amino acids long. Germline CDR1 reads DFQATT; CDR2 reads SNEGSKA (reference sequence).

This clone was observed many times. One base away lies a much larger clone, so this may be a sequencing read error. The V call is TRBV12-3 or TRBV12-4, the J call TRBJ2-1; weak D call: TRBD1 (6 bases). The CDR3 runs to 12 residues. The CDR3 is CASTNRVHEQLF. CDR3 DNA: TGTGCCAGCACCAACAGGGTACATGAGCAGCTCTTC.

Comments on this clone: This may be a read error, as it is one base from a much larger clone. The CDR3 spells CASSLGRSERYF. Written as DNA, the CDR3 is TGTGCCAGCAGCTTGGGAAGGTCCGAGCGGTACTTC. V and J are TRBV5-6 and TRBJ2-7; D unresolved. The germline V gene has CDR1 SGHDT and CDR2 YYEEEE. This CDR3 region has 12 residues.